This T cell receptor (beta chain) derives from a study of T cell repertoires in cytomegalovirus infection. Across the study: HLA-B-restricted CMV epitopes that are well studied were used alongside recently identified HLA-C-restricted ones. Regarding the study as a whole: HLA-C-restricted CMV-specific TCR beta clonotypes prevailed in the ex vivo response. Cumulated frequencies of public TCR beta families served to identify carriers of CMV plus the relevant HLA.

Germline assignment: CDR1 SGHTA and CDR2 FQGNSA. The CDR3 totals 11 residues. Trimming took off 5 bases at V and 6 bases at J, with 8 bases between the two ends. Comments on this clonotype: The antigen is not known.

TCRdb recomputed calls from the reads with MiXCR, one row per CDR3 protein. The sample shows about 920,000 distinct CDR3 sequences, less than 35% of them seen only once. The TCR originated in a human donor in good health (CMV status not recorded). Some clones in this sample may be carry-over from other donors' samples. V gene TRBV7-2 combines with J gene TRBJ2-7; D is unclear. The sample in question was cultured CD8+ T cells from PBMCs, obtained from culture after CMV antigen stimulation. DNA of the CDR3: TGTGCCAGCAGCCGTACAACCGAGCAGTACTTC. Translation: CASSRTTEQYF.